What follows are 12 T cell receptor beta chains derived from one specimen sequenced in a study of Ad26.COV2.S vaccination and SARS-CoV-2 variants. This sample's treatment: some 20 received Ad26.COV2.S at low or high dose, single or two shots; about 5 received placebo; per-sample allocation not given. At day 63 after the first vaccine or placebo injection, samples were drawn. The method was immunoSEQ multiplex PCR; TCRdb's version includes in-frame clones alone and lacks a portion of them. In the table there are 250,000 or so clones, 87% of which are singletons. The sample here was peripheral blood, taken in a trial of Ad26.COV2.S vaccine versus placebo. The receptors originated from a person between 18 and 65 years old who received the Ad26.COV2.S COVID-19 vaccine or a placebo.

In its sample, this clone was seen once. The CDR3 here is CASSHGSGYNEQFF. The CDR3 DNA sequence: TGTGCCAGCAGCCACGGCAGCGGGTACAATGAGCAGTTCTTC. This sequence joins TRBV11-3 and TRBJ2-1, with D possibly TRBD2 on 6 matching bases. CDR3 size: 14 residues. Trimming stripped 5 bases from V and 4 bases from J, with 12 bases between. The germline gives CDR1 SGHNT, CDR2 YENEEA. Using reference TRBV11-3 and TRBJ2-1 for the parts outside the CDR3, the full variable domain is EAGVVQSPRYKIIEKKQPVAFWCNPISGHNTLYWYLQNLGQGPELLIRYENEEAVDDSQLPKDRFSAERLKGVDSTLKIQPAELGDSAVYLCASSHGSGYNEQFFGPGTRLTVL.

The chain recombines TRBV13 with TRBJ2-7, with 9 bases that match TRBD1. V lost 4 bases and J lost 4; bases outside the gene matches: 11. CDR1 is PRHDT and CDR2 is FYEKMQ in the germline V gene (reference sequence). The CDR3 spans 16 residues. The CDR3 sequence: CASSSTGGDSRYEQYF. The CDR3 bases are TGTGCCAGCAGCTCGACAGGGGGGGACAGCCGGTACGAGCAGTACTTC.

V is TRBV30 and J is TRBJ1-3, with D possibly TRBD1 on 6 matching bases. V dropped 6 bases and J dropped 4 bases, with 16 bases sitting between them. Per the germline V gene, CDR1 is GTSNPN and CDR2 is SVGIG (reference sequence). This CDR3 comprises 14 residues. The CDR3 sequence is CACPQGLGGNTIYF. Written as DNA, the CDR3 is TGTGCCTGCCCACAGGGTTTGGGGGGAAACACCATATATTTT.

The chain uses TRBV19 and TRBJ2-3; D uncertain. The CDR3 length is 14 residues. V was pared by 3 bases and J by 3 bases, with 10 bases between. Germline lookup yields CDR1 LNHDA and CDR2 SQIVND (reference sequence). The CDR3 loop reads CASSIYRATDTQYF. CDR3 nucleotide sequence: TGTGCCAGTAGTATTTACCGAGCAACAGATACGCAGTATTTT.

This chain links TRBV20-1 with TRBJ1-2; D ambiguous. This CDR3 comprises 14 residues. V was cut by 3 bases and J by 0 bases, with 11 bases left in between. Germline V gives CDR1 DFQATT, CDR2 SNEGSKA (reference sequence). The CDR3 coding sequence is TGCAGTGCTAGTCCCAGTAGTACTAACTATGGCTACACCTTC. Translating gives CSASPSSTNYGYTF.

The CDR3 loop is CASSVDPRGRQYF. The CDR3 DNA is TGTGCCAGCAGCGTGGACCCTCGAGGGAGGCAGTATTTT. V and J are TRBV9 and TRBJ2-3; TRBD2 might be the D (5 bases). Germline V gives CDR1 SGDLS, CDR2 YYNGEE. Trimming stripped 2 bases from V and 11 bases from J, with 15 bases between. The CDR3 covers 13 residues.

DNA of the CDR3: TGCAGCGTCGGGGGCTCGAGGGGCCAGCCCCAGCATTTT. The encoded protein is CSVGGSRGQPQHF. This chain links TRBV29-1 with TRBJ1-5, with D possibly TRBD1 on 6 matching bases. Germline CDR1 is SQVTM and CDR2 is ANQGSEA. The CDR3 has 13 residues. Trimming pared 6 bases from V and 7 bases from J, leaving 16 bases between.

CDR3 loop: CASSLVGGAFTEAFF. CDR3 in DNA: TGTGCCAGCAGCTTAGTTGGGGGCGCATTCACTGAAGCTTTCTTT. V is TRBV7-9 and J is TRBJ1-1; a weak D match, TRBD1 (6 bases). The CDR3 spans 15 residues. Trimming left V 1 base short and J 4 bases short, with 13 bases between. Germline-derived CDR1 and CDR2 are SEHNR and FQNEAQ (reference sequence).

V gene TRBV5-6 combines with J gene TRBJ2-3; D call uncertain. V lost 0 bases, J lost 5 bases, and 13 bases lay in between. The CDR3 length is 15 residues. Germline lookup yields CDR1 SGHDT and CDR2 YYEEEE. This CDR3 reads CASSLGPYGGDTQYF. The CDR3 DNA follows: TGTGCCAGCAGCTTGGGACCTTATGGTGGAGATACGCAGTATTTT.

The genes are TRBV28 and TRBJ2-3; D remains unclear. The V and J ends lost 3 bases and 11 bases respectively, with 15 bases between them. CDR1 MDHEN and CDR2 SYDVKM come from the germline V gene. The CDR3 length is 13 residues. The CDR3 here is CASSLRNSYMQYF. Here the CDR3 DNA reads TGTGCCAGCAGTTTGAGGAACAGCTACATGCAGTATTTT.

This chain links TRBV3-1 (or the pseudogene TRBV3-2) with TRBJ2-2, with 7 bases lining up with TRBD2. This CDR3 is 15 amino acids long. Germline-derived CDR1 and CDR2 are LGHDT and YNNKEL (reference sequence). Trimming at V came to 4 bases and at J to 7 bases, leaving 9 bases not matched to a gene. For the CDR3, the DNA is TGTGCCAGCAGCCCCCTACGAGCGGGGATCGGGGAGCTGTTTTTT. This codes for CASSPLRAGIGELFF.

The gene calls are TRBV6-4 and TRBJ1-6; a possible D gene is TRBD1 (6 bases). The germline V gene has CDR1 MRHNA and CDR2 SNTAGT. V was cut by 3 bases and J by 10 bases, with 16 bases left in between. The CDR3 contains 15 residues. The CDR3 region is CASSEAGGGQSPLHF. The CDR3 coding sequence is TGTGCCAGCAGTGAAGCCGGGGGGGGCCAATCACCCCTCCACTTT.